Each of the 26 T cell receptor beta chains below was sequenced from the same sample in a study of cytomegalovirus exposure and HLA in healthy donors. PCR was performed using 60 Vbeta and 13 Jbeta primers. Sequenced by immunoSEQ multiplex PCR; TCRdb stores in-frame clones only, minus some. The table has approximately 170,000 clones, 70% to 80% seen once. Sequencing input: PBMCs. The receptor set was obtained from a woman in her thirties in good health and CMV-seropositive.

The V call is TRBV12-5, the J call TRBJ2-1; D is unclear. The CDR3 contains 11 residues. Between the trimmed V and J ends, which lost 2 bases and 9 bases, there was a span of 5 bases. CDR1 LGHNT and CDR2 FRNRAP come from the germline V gene. The CDR3 loop is CASGLLVEQFF. CDR3 coding DNA: TGTGCTAGTGGTTTGTTAGTTGAGCAGTTCTTC.

This sequence joins TRBV9 and TRBJ2-3; possibly TRBD1 for D (6 bases). CDR1 and CDR2 (germline): SGDLS, YYNGEE. The CDR3 runs to 14 residues. V shed 1 base and J shed 5 bases, with 11 bases lying between them. CDR3 amino acids: CASSVTGLIDTQYF. The CDR3 bases are TGTGCCAGCAGCGTAACAGGGTTAATAGATACGCAGTATTTT.

The chain combines TRBV15 with TRBJ2-5; D unclear. Between the trimmed V and J ends, which lost 1 base and 5 bases, there was a span of 11 bases. This CDR3 contains 14 residues. Germline V gives CDR1 LNHNV, CDR2 YYDKDF (reference sequence). The CDR3 is CATSRASLVETQYF. In DNA form, the CDR3 reads TGTGCCACCAGCAGAGCGTCCCTAGTGGAGACCCAGTACTTC.

There are a few counts of this clone. The chain employs TRBV19 and TRBJ2-5, with 7 bases matching TRBD2. The CDR3 extends over 11 amino acids. In germline, CDR1 is LNHDA, CDR2 SQIVND (reference sequence). V was pared by 8 bases and J by 4 bases, with 1 base of the junction left unmatched. In DNA form, the CDR3 reads TGTGCCAGTGGGGGGGGAGAGACCCAGTACTTC. It specifies CASGGGETQYF.

The CDR3 loop reads CASSQRSVSSYEQYF. CDR3 coding DNA: TGCGCCAGCAGCCAGAGGTCCGTCTCCTCCTACGAGCAGTACTTC. V gene TRBV4-3 combines with J gene TRBJ2-7, with no clear D. The V and J ends lost 3 bases and 0 bases respectively, with 12 bases between them. Germline V gene sequence: CDR1 LGHNA, CDR2 YSLEER. This CDR3 spans 15 amino acids.

V gene TRBV7-6 combines with J gene TRBJ1-5, with D hard to call. Between the trimmed V and J ends, which lost 5 bases and 5 bases, there was a span of 10 bases. This CDR3 has 13 amino acids. Germline CDR1 and CDR2: SGHVS and FNYEAQ. Written as DNA, the CDR3 is TGTGCCAGCAGCGCCAGCCGGGATCAGCCCCAGCATTTT. It specifies CASSASRDQPQHF.

The chain has TRBV28 and TRBJ1-2; 8 nucleotides line up with TRBD1. Germline V CDR1 and CDR2: MDHEN, SYDVKM. CDR3 size: 14 residues. J was trimmed by 8 bases and V by 6 bases; bases with no gene match: 11. Here the CDR3 DNA reads TGTGCCAGCAGATCACCTCAGGGGGCGGGCGGCTACACCTTC. Encoded protein: CASRSPQGAGGYTF.

This sequence joins TRBV5-1 and TRBJ2-1; 9 bases align to TRBD2. The V gene end was trimmed by 0 bases and the J gene end by 4 bases; junction bases not matched to a gene: 8. Germline-derived CDR1 and CDR2 are SGHRS and YFSETQ. The CDR3 consists of 17 residues. The CDR3 bases are TGCGCCAGCAGCTTGGTAGTAGGCGGGGGGGAATACAATGAGCAGTTCTTC. Translated, it gives CASSLVVGGGEYNEQFF.

This rearrangement joins TRBV2 to TRBJ1-5; maybe TRBD1 (6 bases). V was clipped by 7 bases and J by 5 bases, with 15 bases between them. Germline V lookup: CDR1 SNHLY, CDR2 FYNNEI. The CDR3 sequence is 14 residues long. The CDR3: CASTETGQDQPQHF. As DNA, the CDR3 is TGTGCCAGCACCGAGACAGGTCAAGATCAGCCCCAGCATTTT.

The chain has TRBV30 and TRBJ2-1, with D perhaps TRBD1 (5 bases). The CDR3 runs to 13 residues. CDR1 and CDR2 from the germline V gene are GTSNPN and SVGIG (reference sequence). With 0 bases removed from V and 5 bases from J, the gap between germline ends came to 8 bases. CDR3 residues: CAWSVRRDNEQFF. DNA of the CDR3: TGTGCCTGGAGTGTACGCAGGGACAATGAGCAGTTCTTC.

The rearrangement links TRBV30 to TRBJ1-6; D unresolved. The V and J ends lost 2 bases and 7 bases respectively, with 9 bases between them. This CDR3 is 13 amino acids long. The V gene's germline CDR1 is GTSNPN and CDR2 SVGIG (reference sequence). CDR3: CAWSRADNSPLHF. The CDR3 coding sequence is TGTGCCTGGAGTAGAGCGGACAATTCACCCCTCCACTTT.

V and J are TRBV19 and TRBJ1-2; 12 bases match TRBD1. The CDR3 extends over 15 amino acids. Germline V CDR1 and CDR2: LNHDA, SQIVND (reference sequence). V was pared by 8 bases and J by 8 bases, with 12 bases of the junction left unmatched. CDR3 loop: CASDAGTGGAEGYTF. The CDR3 DNA follows: TGTGCCAGTGATGCCGGGACAGGGGGCGCGGAAGGCTACACCTTC.

This chain uses TRBV4-1 with TRBJ2-3; 9 bases are a match to TRBD1. Trimming took 3 bases from V and 7 from J; bases not matched to a gene: 14. Germline values: CDR1 MGHRA, CDR2 YSYEKL. The CDR3 has 17 amino acids. The CDR3 loop is CASSHPDRTGVGYTQYF. The CDR3 bases are TGCGCCAGCAGCCACCCGGACAGGACAGGGGTCGGATATACGCAGTATTTT.

The chain is built from TRBV10-3 and TRBJ2-3, with TRBD1 matching 9 bases. Trimming cost V 4 bases and J 4 bases; bases outside gene matches: 12. There are 17 residues in the CDR3. The V gene's germline CDR1 is ENHRY and CDR2 SYGVKD. CDR3 nucleotide sequence: TGTGCCATCAGTGCGGGACAGGGAATTCTAATCGCAGATACGCAGTATTTT. It translates to CAISAGQGILIADTQYF.

This sequence joins TRBV19 and TRBJ2-2, with 13 bases aligning to TRBD2. Trimming removed 10 bases from V and 1 base from J; junction bases left unmatched: 6. The CDR3 has 16 amino acids. Germline CDR1 and CDR2: LNHDA and SQIVND (reference sequence). CDR3 sequence reads: CATTGLAGRNTGELFF. CDR3 sequence (DNA): TGTGCCACAACGGGACTAGCGGGAAGGAACACCGGGGAGCTGTTTTTT.

The chain links TRBV27 to TRBJ2-7; 10 nucleotides align to TRBD2. Germline V CDR1 and CDR2: MNHEY, SMNVEV (reference sequence). The CDR3 has 16 residues. After removal of 5 bases from V and 2 bases from J, the junction contained 9 bases not matched to a gene. In DNA, the CDR3 is TGTGCCAGCAGTAAGTGGGGACTAGCGCCTGCCTACGAGCAGTACTTC. Protein product: CASSKWGLAPAYEQYF.

J is TRBJ2-3 and V is TRBV4-3; 7 positions agree with TRBD2. Germline values: CDR1 LGHNA, CDR2 YSLEER. There are 16 residues in the CDR3. Unmatched junction bases numbered 5, after V lost 1 base and J lost 1 base. The CDR3 protein is CASSQGSGLGTDTQYF. CDR3 in DNA: TGCGCCAGCAGCCAAGGTAGCGGGCTGGGCACAGATACGCAGTATTTT.

The chain has TRBV30 and TRBJ2-7, with 7 bases fitting TRBD2. Trimming removed 0 bases from V and 1 base from J; junction bases left unmatched: 6. The germline V gene encodes CDR1 GTSNPN and CDR2 SVGIG (reference sequence). The CDR3 has 15 amino acids. CDR3 sequence: CAWSVSGAVSYEQYF. CDR3 bases: TGTGCCTGGAGTGTAAGCGGGGCTGTTTCCTACGAGCAGTACTTC.

The rearrangement joins TRBV10-2 to TRBJ1-4; 8 positions agree with TRBD1. V was clipped by 3 bases and J by 6 bases; unmatched bases: 9. This CDR3 comprises 16 residues. From germline, CDR1 is WSHSY and CDR2 SAAADI. The CDR3 here is CASSDQVDREHEKLFF. The CDR3 DNA is TGCGCCAGCAGTGACCAAGTGGACAGGGAACATGAAAAACTGTTTTTT.

The chain couples TRBV7-2 to TRBJ1-3; 9 nucleotides agree with TRBD1. CDR1 is SGHTA and CDR2 is FQGNSA in the germline V gene. The CDR3 covers 15 residues. The V and J ends lost 4 bases and 0 bases, in that order; junction bases with no gene match: 1. CDR3 nucleotides: TGTGCCAGCAGCTCACAGGGGGCCTCTGGAAACACCATATATTTT. It codes for CASSSQGASGNTIYF. Based on the CDR3 plus reference TRBV7-2 and TRBJ1-3, the full variable domain is GAGVSQSPSNKVTEKGKDVELRCDPISGHTALYWYRQSLGQGLEFLIYFQGNSAPDKSGLPSDRFSAERTGGSVSTLTIQRTQQEDSAVYLCASSSQGASGNTIYFGEGSWLTVV.

This clone has just a few counts. The V call is TRBV10-3, the J call TRBJ2-3; 11 bases agree with TRBD2. With 4 bases clipped from V and 1 base from J, the junction kept 10 bases outside the gene matches. CDR3 size: 18 residues. Per germline, CDR1 ENHRY and CDR2 SYGVKD. The CDR3 loop reads CAISVSNSGRGRTDTQYF. The CDR3 DNA is TGTGCCATCAGTGTGTCGAATAGCGGGAGGGGACGCACAGATACGCAGTATTTT.

The chain combines TRBV13 with TRBJ2-3; D gene uncertain. The CDR3 contains 13 residues. The germline V gene encodes CDR1 PRHDT and CDR2 FYEKMQ (reference sequence). The CDR3 nucleotides read TGTGCTATCTGCACTACCGAGGCAGATACGCAGTATTTT. Its protein is CAICTTEADTQYF.

The CDR3 sequence is CASSYPQGMEPGELFF. The CDR3, as DNA: TGTGCCAGCAGTTATCCCCAGGGGATGGAGCCCGGGGAGCTGTTTTTT. The chain carries TRBV6-6 and TRBJ2-2; a possible D gene is TRBD1 (6 bases). Germline V gives CDR1 MNHNY, CDR2 SVGAGI (reference sequence). V was pared by 3 bases and J by 6 bases, with 17 bases between. This CDR3 spans 16 amino acids.

The genes are TRBV9 and TRBJ2-7; TRBD1 matches at 7 bases. This CDR3 is 14 amino acids long. The V gene end was trimmed by 4 bases and the J gene end by 0 bases; junction bases not matched to a gene: 4. Germline V gene sequence: CDR1 SGDLS, CDR2 YYNGEE. The CDR3 loop reads CASSFRDSSYEQYF. CDR3 in DNA: TGTGCCAGCAGCTTTAGGGACAGCTCCTACGAGCAGTACTTC.

The chain links TRBV5-1 to TRBJ2-1, with unresolved D. CDR1 and CDR2 from the germline V gene are SGHRS and YFSETQ. V shed 0 bases and J shed 9 bases, with 7 bases lying between them. This CDR3 has 12 amino acids. This chain's CDR3 is CASSLDFIEQFF. The CDR3 DNA reads TGCGCCAGCAGCTTGGATTTTATTGAGCAGTTCTTC.

CDR3 loop: CASSFGAGANYGYTF. The CDR3, as DNA: TGTGCCAGCAGCTTTGGTGCAGGGGCCAACTATGGCTACACCTTC. This chain links TRBV13 with TRBJ1-2; D might be TRBD1 (6 bases). Between the trimmed V and J ends, which lost 3 bases and 2 bases, there was a span of 13 bases. The CDR3 length is 15 residues. Germline V gene lookup returns CDR1 PRHDT and CDR2 FYEKMQ (reference sequence).